These 24 T cell receptor beta chains originate from one sample sequenced in a study of blood T cell repertoires in COVID-19. Using immunoSEQ multiplex PCR, the repertoire was profiled, and TCRdb retains in-frame clones only, with some absent. Of around 76,000 clones in the sample, less than 90% were seen once. Specimen: peripheral blood. Receptors originate from a man in his forties or fifties with COVID-19, enrolled during active disease.

CDR3 in amino acids: CASSQAIRLAGNGNEQFF. DNA of the CDR3: TGTGCCAGCAGCCAAGCTATACGGCTAGCGGGTAATGGGAATGAGCAGTTCTTC. The chain couples TRBV3-1 (or the pseudogene TRBV3-2) to TRBJ2-1, with 8 bases matching TRBD2. V gave up 1 base and J gave up 7 bases; unmatched junction bases: 15. This CDR3 spans 18 amino acids. CDR1 and CDR2 (germline): LGHDT, YNNKEL (reference sequence).

The CDR3: CASSSGTTNEKLFF. In nucleotides, the CDR3 is TGTGCCAGCAGTTCCGGGACAACTAATGAAAAACTGTTTTTT. V and J are TRBV5-4 and TRBJ1-4; D is unclear. Trimming took 5 bases from V and 0 from J, leaving 8 bases between them. Germline loops: CDR1 SGHNT, CDR2 YYREEE (reference sequence). The CDR3 runs to 14 residues.

The chain joins TRBV27 to TRBJ1-5; 7 bases fit TRBD1. The CDR3 covers 16 residues. J was trimmed by 0 bases and V by 5 bases; bases with no gene match: 7. Per germline, CDR1 MNHEY and CDR2 SMNVEV (reference sequence). DNA of the CDR3: TGTGCCAGCAGTCCAGGGGGGTCTTATAGCAATCAGCCCCAGCATTTT. This sequence encodes CASSPGGSYSNQPQHF.

This clone has more than one count but fewer than ten. V usage is TRBV27 and J usage is TRBJ1-5; D perhaps matches TRBD1 (5 bases). V was clipped by 5 bases and J by 0 bases, with 20 bases between them. The germline V gene has CDR1 MNHEY and CDR2 SMNVEV (reference sequence). This CDR3 spans 18 amino acids. CDR3 sequence: CASSPPETVIYSNQPQHF. Here the CDR3 DNA reads TGTGCCAGCAGTCCACCGGAGACAGTCATATATAGCAATCAGCCCCAGCATTTT.

This chain uses TRBV10-3 with TRBJ2-1; 9 bases fit TRBD1. Germline V lookup: CDR1 ENHRY, CDR2 SYGVKD. J gave up 5 bases and V 5 bases, and 7 bases lay outside the gene matches. The CDR3 totals 15 residues. DNA of the CDR3: TGTGCCATCAGTAAGACAGGGGGAGCTAACAATGAGCAGTTCTTC. Its protein product is CAISKTGGANNEQFF.

The rearrangement joins TRBV19 to TRBJ2-1; the match to TRBD2 covers 13 bases. With 0 bases clipped from V and 4 bases from J, the junction kept 0 bases outside the gene matches. This CDR3 comprises 16 residues. Germline V CDR1 and CDR2: LNHDA, SQIVND (reference sequence). The CDR3 nucleotides are TGTGCCAGTAGTATAGAACTAGCGGGAGGGTACAATGAGCAGTTCTTC. Translation: CASSIELAGGYNEQFF.

This chain joins TRBV24-1 and TRBJ1-2; possible D gene TRBD1, 6 bases. V was cut by 3 bases and J by 4 bases, with 14 bases left in between. CDR1 is KGHDR, CDR2 SFDVKD, per germline. This CDR3 spans 15 amino acids. The CDR3 region is CATSDPTGNPYGYTF. Written as DNA, the CDR3 is TGTGCCACCAGTGATCCGACAGGCAACCCCTATGGCTACACCTTC.

J is TRBJ2-7 and V is TRBV5-1, with D tentatively TRBD2 (6 bases). V was clipped by 4 bases and J by 0 bases, with 11 bases between them. This CDR3 is 14 amino acids long. Germline V gene lookup returns CDR1 SGHRS and CDR2 YFSETQ. As DNA, the CDR3 is TGCGCCAGCAGCCCGGAGGGGAGCTCCTACGAGCAGTACTTC. Its translation: CASSPEGSSYEQYF.

The J gene is TRBJ2-7, the V gene TRBV7-3; D is perhaps TRBD2 (7 bases). V was pared by 1 base and J by 6 bases, with 19 bases between. The CDR3 runs to 16 residues. Germline CDR1 and CDR2: SGHTA and FQGTGA. The chain's CDR3 is CASSLMGAQGGGEQYF. For the CDR3, the DNA is TGTGCCAGCAGCTTAATGGGGGCCCAGGGAGGGGGCGAGCAGTACTTC.

V and J are TRBV11-3 and TRBJ2-2; TRBD2 agrees at 13 bases. The ends lost 4 bases at V and 5 bases at J; junction bases unmatched: 13. CDR3 size: 19 residues. In germline, CDR1 is SGHNT, CDR2 YENEEA. The CDR3 loop is CASSSWTSGRGSATGELFF. In DNA, the CDR3 is TGTGCCAGCAGCTCGTGGACTAGCGGGAGAGGGTCGGCGACCGGGGAGCTGTTTTTT.

CDR3 sequence reads: CAWSFLSATNEKLFF. The CDR3 coding sequence is TGTGCCTGGAGCTTCCTTTCTGCAACTAATGAAAAACTGTTTTTT. This rearrangement joins TRBV30 to TRBJ1-4, with no clear D. Germline loops: CDR1 GTSNPN, CDR2 SVGIG (reference sequence). This CDR3 contains 15 residues. Deletions cut 3 bases from V and 0 bases from J, with 11 bases between. Full variable domain (missing parts from reference TRBV30 and TRBJ1-4): SQTIHQWPATLVQPVGSPLSLECTVEGTSNPNLYWYRQAAGRGLQLLFYSVGIGQISSEVPQNLSASRPQDRQFILSSKKLLLSDSGFYLCAWSFLSATNEKLFFGSGTQLSVL.

The chain carries TRBV5-1 and TRBJ2-3, with D possibly being TRBD2 (5 bases). Germline V gene data show CDR1 as SGHRS and CDR2 as YFSETQ. The CDR3 is 14 residues long. Trimming shortened V by 1 base and J by 4 bases, and 10 bases separated the two germline ends. The CDR3, as DNA: TGCGCCAGCAGCTTGTGGGGAGCCCCAGATACGCAGTATTTT. Amino acids: CASSLWGAPDTQYF.

This chain connects TRBV7-2 to TRBJ2-2; D possibly corresponds to TRBD2 (6 bases). Trimming pared 1 base from V and 8 bases from J, leaving 8 bases between. The germline CDR1 and CDR2 sequences are SGHTA and FQGNSA. The CDR3 length is 13 residues. The CDR3 sequence is CASSLGDWGELFF. The CDR3 region has the DNA TGTGCCAGCAGCTTAGGGGACTGGGGGGAGCTGTTTTTT.

The chain is built from TRBV3-1 (or the pseudogene TRBV3-2) and TRBJ1-3; 8 bases map to TRBD1. There are 15 residues in the CDR3. V dropped 4 bases and J dropped 4; count of bases not matched to a gene: 6. Germline values: CDR1 LGHDT, CDR2 YNNKEL (reference sequence). In DNA form, the CDR3 reads TGTGCCAGCAGCCGTACCGGGACAGGAGGAAACACCATATATTTT. Its translation: CASSRTGTGGNTIYF.

The V and J genes are TRBV5-6 and TRBJ2-5; 8 nucleotides align to TRBD2. Germline-derived CDR1 and CDR2 are SGHDT and YYEEEE. This CDR3 comprises 16 residues. V gave up 1 base and J gave up 1 base; unmatched junction bases: 6. The CDR3, as DNA: TGTGCCAGCAGCTTGAATCTAGCGGGCTTCCAAGAGACCCAGTACTTC. This translates into CASSLNLAGFQETQYF.

The rearrangement uses TRBV9 and TRBJ2-2, with D unclear. Germline CDR1 SGDLS, CDR2 YYNGEE. This CDR3 contains 15 residues. Between the trimmed V and J ends, which lost 4 bases and 1 base, there was a span of 11 bases. CDR3: CASSTRRQNTGELFF. The CDR3 region has the DNA TGTGCCAGCAGCACCAGAAGACAGAACACCGGGGAGCTGTTTTTT.

The genes are TRBV4-1 and TRBJ2-7; 8 bases are a match to TRBD1. V lost 5 bases and J lost 5; bases outside the gene matches: 17. CDR1 is MGHRA and CDR2 is YSYEKL in the germline V gene. CDR3 size: 17 residues. The CDR3 DNA is TGCGCCAGCAGCTCACCAACCCAGGGGGCGCGAGGTAACGAGCAGTACTTC. This codes for CASSSPTQGARGNEQYF.

This clone was seen more than once but under ten times. This sequence joins TRBV6-5 and TRBJ1-5; no firm D call. With 8 bases removed from V and 2 bases from J, the gap between germline ends came to 16 bases. This CDR3 spans 15 amino acids. Germline loops: CDR1 MNHEY, CDR2 SVGAGI. The CDR3 DNA sequence: TGTGCCAGCCGAATTGAGGACGGGGGCAATCAGCCCCAGCATTTT. Residues: CASRIEDGGNQPQHF.

The chain employs TRBV12-3 or TRBV12-4 and TRBJ1-5; weak D call: TRBD1 (5 bases). This CDR3 contains 13 residues. Trimming took off 7 bases at V and 7 bases at J, with 14 bases between the two ends. In nucleotides, the CDR3 is TGTGCCAGCAACGCCGGGGGTGGGCAGCCCCAGCATTTT. It translates to CASNAGGGQPQHF.

This sequence joins TRBV7-9 and TRBJ1-5; weak D call: TRBD1 (5 bases). Germline V gene sequence: CDR1 SEHNR, CDR2 FQNEAQ (reference sequence). V lost 4 bases to trimming and J lost 7 bases, with 14 bases between them. The length of the CDR3 is 14 residues. CDR3 protein: CASSSTGVQQPQHF. The CDR3 nucleotides read TGTGCCAGCAGCTCCACGGGGGTCCAACAGCCCCAGCATTTT. The complete variable domain, with remaining parts taken from reference TRBV7-9 and TRBJ1-5, reads DTGVSQNPRHKITKRGQNVTFRCDPISEHNRLYWYRQTLGQGPEFLTYFQNEAQLEKSRLLSDRFSAERPKGSFSTLEIQRTEQGDSAMYLCASSSTGVQQPQHFGDGTRLSIL.

V gene TRBV4-2 combines with J gene TRBJ2-7; D unresolved. This CDR3 contains 14 residues. Looked up from germline, CDR1 is LGHNA and CDR2 is YNFKEQ. Trimming stripped 0 bases from V and 7 bases from J, with 13 bases between. The CDR3 here is CASSQDYYSSEQYF. The CDR3, as DNA: TGTGCCAGCAGCCAAGATTACTACTCTAGTGAGCAGTACTTC.

The rearrangement links TRBV28 to TRBJ2-5; tentatively, D is TRBD2 (5 bases). The CDR3 length is 15 residues. CDR1 and CDR2 from the germline V gene are MDHEN and SYDVKM. The germline V and J ends were trimmed by 6 bases and 6 bases, with 20 bases remaining between them. The CDR3 protein is CASSSSPGLEKTQYF. In DNA, the CDR3 is TGTGCCAGCAGCTCCTCCCCGGGATTAGAAAAGACCCAGTACTTC.

The rearrangement uses TRBV7-3 and TRBJ2-5; 7 bases map to TRBD2. Trimming took 5 bases from V and 4 from J; bases not matched to a gene: 13. There are 16 residues in the CDR3. Germline loops: CDR1 SGHTA, CDR2 FQGTGA. CDR3 in DNA: TGTGCCAGCAGCCGCACTGGGGGAGGGCCTGCAGAGACCCAGTACTTC. It yields the protein CASSRTGGGPAETQYF.

J is TRBJ2-1 and V is TRBV9; TRBD2 matches at 14 bases. The CDR3 is 16 amino acids. V lost 0 bases, J lost 8 bases, and 4 bases stayed unmatched. CDR1 and CDR2 (germline): SGDLS, YYNGEE. CDR3 DNA sequence: TGTGCCAGCAGCGTAGCGGAGGGACTAGCGGGAGATGAGCAGTTCTTC. Its translation is CASSVAEGLAGDEQFF.